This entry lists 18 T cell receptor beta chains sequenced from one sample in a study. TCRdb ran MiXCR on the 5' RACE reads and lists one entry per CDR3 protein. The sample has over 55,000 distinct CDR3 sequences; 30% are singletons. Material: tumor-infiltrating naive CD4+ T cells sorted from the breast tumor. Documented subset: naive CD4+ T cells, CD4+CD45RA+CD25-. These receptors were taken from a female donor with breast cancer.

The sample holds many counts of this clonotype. In DNA, the CDR3 is TGTGCCAGCAGCACCAGGGACAGGGACAAAGCTTTCTTT. Residues: CASSTRDRDKAFF. The rearrangement joins TRBV7-2 to TRBJ1-1; 9 bases are shared with TRBD1. Unmatched junction bases numbered 7, after V lost 5 bases and J lost 9 bases. Germline V gene sequence: CDR1 SGHTA, CDR2 FQGNSA. CDR3 length equals 13 residues.

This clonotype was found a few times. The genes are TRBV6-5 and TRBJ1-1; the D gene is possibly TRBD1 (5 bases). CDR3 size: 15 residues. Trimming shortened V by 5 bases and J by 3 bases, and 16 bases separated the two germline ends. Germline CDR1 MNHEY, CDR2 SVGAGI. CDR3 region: CASSPSAGGDTEAFF. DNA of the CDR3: TGTGCCAGCAGTCCCTCGGCGGGGGGAGACACTGAAGCTTTCTTT.

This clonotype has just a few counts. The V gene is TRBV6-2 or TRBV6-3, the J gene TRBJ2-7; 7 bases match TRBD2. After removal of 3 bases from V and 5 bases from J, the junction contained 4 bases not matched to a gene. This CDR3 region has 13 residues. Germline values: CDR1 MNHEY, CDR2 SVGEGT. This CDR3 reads CASSYQGGDEQYF. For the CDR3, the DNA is TGTGCCAGCAGTTATCAGGGAGGGGACGAGCAGTACTTC.

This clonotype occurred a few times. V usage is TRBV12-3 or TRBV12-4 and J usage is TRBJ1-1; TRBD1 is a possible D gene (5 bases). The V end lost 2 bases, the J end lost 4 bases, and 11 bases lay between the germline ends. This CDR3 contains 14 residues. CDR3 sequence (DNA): TGTGCCAGCAGTTTATCGGGGGGTAGCACTGAAGCTTTCTTT. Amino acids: CASSLSGGSTEAFF.

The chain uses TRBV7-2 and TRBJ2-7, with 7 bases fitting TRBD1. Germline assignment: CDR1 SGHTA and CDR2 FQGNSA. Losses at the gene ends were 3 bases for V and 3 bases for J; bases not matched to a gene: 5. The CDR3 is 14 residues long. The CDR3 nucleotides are TGTGCCAGCAGCTTCGGGACAGCAAACTACGAGCAGTACTTC. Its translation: CASSFGTANYEQYF.

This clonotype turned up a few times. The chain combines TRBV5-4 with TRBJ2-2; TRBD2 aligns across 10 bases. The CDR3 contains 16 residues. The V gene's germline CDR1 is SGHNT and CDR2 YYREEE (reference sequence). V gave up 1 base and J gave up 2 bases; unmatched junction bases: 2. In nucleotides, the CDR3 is TGTGCCAGCAGCTTGAGGACTAGCGGTAACACCGGGGAGCTGTTTTTT. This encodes CASSLRTSGNTGELFF.

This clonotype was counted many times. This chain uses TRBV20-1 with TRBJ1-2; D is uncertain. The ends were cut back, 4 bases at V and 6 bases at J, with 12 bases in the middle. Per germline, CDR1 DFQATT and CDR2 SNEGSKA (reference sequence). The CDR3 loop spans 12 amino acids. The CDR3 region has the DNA TGCAGTGCTACCCCGGACGGGCATGGCTACACCTTC. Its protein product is CSATPDGHGYTF.

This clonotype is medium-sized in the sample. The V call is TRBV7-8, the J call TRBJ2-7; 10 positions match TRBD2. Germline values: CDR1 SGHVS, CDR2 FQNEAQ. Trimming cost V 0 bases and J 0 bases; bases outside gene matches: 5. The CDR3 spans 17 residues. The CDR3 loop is CASSLALPSGSSYEQYF. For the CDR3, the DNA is TGTGCCAGCAGCTTAGCGCTTCCTAGCGGGAGCTCCTACGAGCAGTACTTC.

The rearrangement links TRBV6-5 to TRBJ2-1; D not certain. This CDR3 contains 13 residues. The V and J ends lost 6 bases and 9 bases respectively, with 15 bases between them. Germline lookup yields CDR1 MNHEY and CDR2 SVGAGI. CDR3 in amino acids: CASRLTVNSEQFF. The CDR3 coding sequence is TGTGCCAGCAGATTGACGGTGAATAGTGAGCAGTTCTTC.

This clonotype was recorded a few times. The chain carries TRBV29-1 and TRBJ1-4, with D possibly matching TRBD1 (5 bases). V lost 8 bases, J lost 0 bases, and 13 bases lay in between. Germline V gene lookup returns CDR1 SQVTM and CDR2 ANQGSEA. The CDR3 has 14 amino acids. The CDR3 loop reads CSIRDGSTNEKLFF. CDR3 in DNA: TGCAGCATCAGGGACGGTTCAACTAATGAAAAACTGTTTTTT.

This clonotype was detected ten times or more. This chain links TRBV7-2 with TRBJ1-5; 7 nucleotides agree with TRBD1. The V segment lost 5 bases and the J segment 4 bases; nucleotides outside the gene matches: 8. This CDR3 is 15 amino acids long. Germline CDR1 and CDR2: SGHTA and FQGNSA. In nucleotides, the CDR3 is TGTGCCAGCAGCCCGACAGGGACGACTAATCAGCCCCAGCATTTT. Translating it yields CASSPTGTTNQPQHF.

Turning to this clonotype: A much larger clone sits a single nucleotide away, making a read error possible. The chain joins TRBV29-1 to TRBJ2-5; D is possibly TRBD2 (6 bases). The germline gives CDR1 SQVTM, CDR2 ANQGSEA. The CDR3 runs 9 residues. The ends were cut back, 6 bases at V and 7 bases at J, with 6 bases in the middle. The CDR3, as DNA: TGCAGCGTGGGAGGGACCCAGTACTTC. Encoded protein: CSVGGTQYF.

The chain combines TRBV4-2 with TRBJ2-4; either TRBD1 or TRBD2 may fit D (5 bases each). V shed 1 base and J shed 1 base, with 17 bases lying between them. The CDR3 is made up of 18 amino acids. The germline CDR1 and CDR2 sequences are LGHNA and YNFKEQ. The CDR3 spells CASSQGDRNGWAKNIQYF. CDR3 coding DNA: TGTGCCAGCAGCCAAGGGGACCGGAACGGGTGGGCCAAAAACATTCAGTACTTC.

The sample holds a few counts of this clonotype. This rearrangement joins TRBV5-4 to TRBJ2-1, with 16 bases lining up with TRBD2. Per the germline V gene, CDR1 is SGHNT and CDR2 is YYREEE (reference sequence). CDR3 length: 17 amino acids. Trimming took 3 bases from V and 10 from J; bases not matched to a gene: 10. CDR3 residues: CASSSGTSGRAIEEQFF. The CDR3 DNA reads TGTGCCAGCAGCTCCGGGACTAGCGGGAGGGCCATTGAGGAGCAGTTCTTC.

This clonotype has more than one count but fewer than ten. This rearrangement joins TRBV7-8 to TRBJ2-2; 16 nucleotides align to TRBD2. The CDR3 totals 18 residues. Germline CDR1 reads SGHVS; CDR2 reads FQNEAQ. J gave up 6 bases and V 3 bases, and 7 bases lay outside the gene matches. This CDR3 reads CASSLAGTSGRESGELFF. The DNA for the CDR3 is TGTGCCAGCAGCTTGGCCGGGACTAGCGGGAGGGAATCCGGGGAGCTGTTTTTT.

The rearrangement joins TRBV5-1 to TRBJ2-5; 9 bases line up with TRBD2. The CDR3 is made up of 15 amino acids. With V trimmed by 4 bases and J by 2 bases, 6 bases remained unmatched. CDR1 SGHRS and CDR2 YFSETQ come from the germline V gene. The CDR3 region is CASSGGSGSQETQYF. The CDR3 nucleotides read TGCGCCAGCAGCGGGGGTAGCGGGAGTCAAGAGACCCAGTACTTC.

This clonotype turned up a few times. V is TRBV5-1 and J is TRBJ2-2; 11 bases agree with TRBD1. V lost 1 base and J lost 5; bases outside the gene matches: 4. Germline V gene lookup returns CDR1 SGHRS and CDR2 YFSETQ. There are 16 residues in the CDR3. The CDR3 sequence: CASSLTDRGRTGELFF. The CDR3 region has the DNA TGCGCCAGCAGCTTGACGGACAGGGGGCGAACCGGGGAGCTGTTTTTT.

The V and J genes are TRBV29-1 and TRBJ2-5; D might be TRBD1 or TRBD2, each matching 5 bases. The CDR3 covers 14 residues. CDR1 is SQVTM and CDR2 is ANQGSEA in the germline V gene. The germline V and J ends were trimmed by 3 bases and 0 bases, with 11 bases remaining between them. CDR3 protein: CSVEGEGHQETQYF. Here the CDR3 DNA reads TGCAGCGTTGAGGGCGAGGGGCACCAAGAGACCCAGTACTTC.